The T cell receptor (beta chain) described here comes from a study of control samples from healthy donors and cancer patients. Only in-frame clones appear in the TCRdb table, and some are missing; sequencing was by immunoSEQ multiplex PCR. The table includes about 29,000 clones, around 90% detected once. CDR3 size: 14 residues. Per the germline V gene, CDR1 is MNHEY and CDR2 is SVGAGI. Trimming removed 4 bases from V and 0 bases from J, with 7 bases in between. The clonotype originates from a female donor with melanoma. The chain is built from TRBV6-5 and TRBJ1-3; a weak D match, TRBD1 (5 bases). The sample taken for sequencing was formalin-fixed, paraffin-embedded tissue. The DNA of the CDR3 is TGTGCCAGCAGTTCCGGGGCCTCTGGAAACACCATATATTTT. Translation gives CASSSGASGNTIYF.